Listed here is a single T cell receptor (beta chain). There is no known antigen for this receptor. Base qualities were left out, and no much larger clone turns up one base away. The library relied on the immunoSEQ multiplex PCR assay. The authors' pipeline ran thus. A statistical classification framework was built to diagnose cytomegalovirus status from the catalog of TCR beta chain sequences. TCRdb mirrors the immuneACCESS table, restricted to in-frame sequences. Some clones are absent from its copies; in checked studies, under half trace to an unresolved V gene, and the reason for the others is unknown. V and J calls and clone size are those listed in that table; D and trimming were worked out from the DNA. For this sample the table gives roughly 250,000 clones, of which around nine tenths were detected only once. 2% to 3% of the sample comes from the top ten. The donors were included in the validation cohort of 130 or so subjects, a group kept apart from the roughly 700-subject first cohort.

The sample belongs to a study of cytomegalovirus exposure and HLA in healthy donors (dated by TCRdb to the late 2010s). Regarding the study in general: A later analysis indicated that the roughly 120 validation repertoires were generated on the platform also employed for the 700 or so repertoires of the first cohort. The study aimed to test whether cataloging public T cell receptors could reveal signatures of past pathogen exposure. To predict cytomegalovirus infection status, the study combined high-throughput TCR immunosequencing, statistical association of individual TCRs with disease status, and machine learning. A separate validation cohort of 90 to 150 different subjects was used in addition to the roughly 720-subject first cohort. Points the paper makes about the study in general: In vitro tests confirmed that a few of the cytomegalovirus-associated TCR beta chains recognize cytomegalovirus antigens. The classifier was reported to diagnose cytomegalovirus status with high specificity and sensitivity in both the original cohort and the validation cohort. Subsequent analysis determined that TCRs grouped into clusters in the first cohort also showed a tendency toward co-occurrence across the approximately 110 validation repertoires, and 94% of cluster scores exceeded 0. The validation cohort had no HLA typing available for a later analysis, so co-occurrence within that cohort was assessed over all 120 or so repertoires. The study listed over 150 TCR beta chains as associated with cytomegalovirus. Most TCR sequences were observed very rarely across donors, whereas some public TCRs were present in many individuals. According to the authors, the approach could potentially be generalized to other disease states and immunological phenotypes.

V is reduced by 1 base and J by 4 bases, leaving a spacing of 8 bases between them. From its cysteine to its phenylalanine, the CDR3 spans 14 amino acids. The CDR3 DNA has 42 bases and is translated from base 1. CDR1 SGDLS and CDR2 YYNGEE were looked up in the germline V gene. This receptor was obtained from a man aged 18-30 years in good health and CMV-seronegative. The chain links TRBV9 with TRBJ2-2; the D gene lacks a confident call. The sequenced sample consisted of PBMCs. The CDR3 is CASSVSESTGELFF. The bases are TGTGCCAGCAGCGTATCAGAATCCACCGGGGAGCTGTTTTTT.